One sample yielded the 23 T cell receptor beta chains listed below, sequenced in a study of PD-1 blockade in classical Hodgkin lymphoma. Here immunoSEQ multiplex PCR was the method, and the copy in TCRdb shows in-frame clones only, minus some. The sample lists about 15,000 clones, around four fifths seen once, with 1% in the top ten. Every single patient, without exception, relapsed after autologous stem cell transplantation, and brentuximab vedotin exposure varied. Researchers used magnetic negative selection to pull out pure CD4+ T cells from thawed PBMCs. The starting material was CD4+ T cells from blood, obtained at baseline. The receptors were gathered from a human donor with classical Hodgkin lymphoma.

The chain combines TRBV5-1 with TRBJ2-7, with 8 bases matching TRBD2. Trimming removed 0 bases from V and 5 bases from J; junction bases left unmatched: 4. This CDR3 is 14 amino acids long. Germline V gene lookup returns CDR1 SGHRS and CDR2 YFSETQ. CDR3 sequence reads: CASSLDGRANEQYF. The CDR3 DNA reads TGCGCCAGCAGCTTGGACGGGAGGGCCAACGAGCAGTACTTC.

The chain employs TRBV28 and TRBJ2-6; tentatively, D is TRBD1 or TRBD2 (5 bases each). The V gene lost 6 bases and the J gene lost 0 bases, with 18 bases spanning the gap. The CDR3 totals 18 residues. Per the germline V gene, CDR1 is MDHEN and CDR2 is SYDVKM. The CDR3 DNA is TGTGCCAGCAGGACCACTCCGGGACGTTCCTCTGGGGCCAACGTCCTGACTTTC. This translates into CASRTTPGRSSGANVLTF.

In DNA form, the CDR3 reads TGTGCCAGCCGTTTAGGGGGGCCAGCGCGGCGGAATGAAAAACTGTTTTTT. Its protein product is CASRLGGPARRNEKLFF. The rearrangement uses TRBV7-2 and TRBJ1-4; possible D gene TRBD1, 6 bases. V shed 8 bases and J shed 5 bases, with 24 bases lying between them. The CDR3 consists of 17 residues. The germline V gene encodes CDR1 SGHTA and CDR2 FQGNSA. The entire variable domain, with the rest obtained from reference TRBV7-2 and TRBJ1-4, is as follows: GAGVSQSPSNKVTEKGKDVELRCDPISGHTALYWYRQSLGQGLEFLIYFQGNSAPDKSGLPSDRFSAERTGGSVSTLTIQRTQQEDSAVYLCASRLGGPARRNEKLFFGSGTQLSVL.

The gene calls are TRBV29-1 and TRBJ2-2; D is possibly TRBD1 (7 bases). CDR1 and CDR2 (germline): SQVTM, ANQGSEA. Trimming removed 5 bases from V and 1 base from J, with 14 bases in between. This CDR3 has 15 amino acids. The CDR3 DNA follows: TGCAGCGTTCCCGCGGGACAGCGGAACACCGGGGAGCTGTTTTTT. As protein: CSVPAGQRNTGELFF.

The chain uses TRBV19 and TRBJ1-4; D not resolved. This CDR3 comprises 15 residues. Deletions cut 6 bases from V and 2 bases from J, with 13 bases between. Germline V gene sequence: CDR1 LNHDA, CDR2 SQIVND (reference sequence). CDR3 sequence (DNA): TGTGCCAGTAGGCTGAGGTCTGGGACTAATGAAAAACTGTTTTTT. This translates into CASRLRSGTNEKLFF.

The sample holds one count of this clone. The V and J genes are TRBV6-6 and TRBJ2-1; D possibly matches TRBD1 or TRBD2 (5 bases each). Germline V gene lookup returns CDR1 MNHNY and CDR2 SVGAGI (reference sequence). The CDR3 totals 13 residues. V was clipped by 6 bases and J by 3 bases, with 9 bases between them. CDR3 nucleotides: TGTGCCAGCAGAAGGGACCTCTACAATGAGCAGTTCTTC. Its protein product is CASRRDLYNEQFF.

The genes are TRBV9 and TRBJ2-1, with 11 bases identical to TRBD2. The CDR3 runs 16 residues. Germline CDR1 is SGDLS and CDR2 is YYNGEE. The junction had 9 bases not matched to a gene; V was cut back by 4 bases and J by 6 bases. The CDR3, as DNA: TGTGCCAGCAGCCCCACTAGCGGGAGAGCGGGCAATGAGCAGTTCTTC. This gives the protein CASSPTSGRAGNEQFF.

A remark on this clone: The sample contains more than one DNA sequence encoding this CDR3. The J gene is TRBJ1-6, the V gene TRBV6-5; D is undetermined. With 8 bases removed from V and 9 bases from J, the gap between germline ends came to 20 bases. Germline CDR1 is MNHEY and CDR2 is SVGAGI. The CDR3 loop spans 15 amino acids. CDR3 sequence (DNA): TGTGCCAGCCAAGGCCTCCGGACCCTAATTTCACCCCTCCACTTT. It is translated as CASQGLRTLISPLHF.

The rearrangement joins TRBV27 to TRBJ2-7, with D possibly TRBD1 on 6 matching bases. The CDR3 is made up of 16 amino acids. CDR1 is MNHEY and CDR2 is SMNVEV in the germline V gene (reference sequence). V was shortened by 6 bases and J by 5 bases, with 23 bases between the two germline ends. This CDR3 is CASRGQMAPGAHEQYF. The CDR3 nucleotides are TGTGCCAGCAGAGGTCAGATGGCCCCAGGGGCACACGAGCAGTACTTC.

J is TRBJ2-2 and V is TRBV6-1; TRBD1 matches at 12 bases. Looked up from germline, CDR1 is MNHNS and CDR2 is SASEGT. The length of the CDR3 is 16 residues. V gave up 4 bases and J gave up 4 bases; unmatched junction bases: 4. The CDR3 loop is CASSGDRGQVTGELFF. The CDR3 DNA reads TGTGCCAGCAGTGGGGACAGGGGGCAAGTCACCGGGGAGCTGTTTTTT.

The chain joins TRBV29-1 to TRBJ2-7, with TRBD2 matching over 7 bases. The length of the CDR3 is 13 residues. V trimming: 7 bases; J trimming: 1 base; junction bases outside the gene matches: 7. From germline, CDR1 is SQVTM and CDR2 ANQGSEA. Written as DNA, the CDR3 is TGCAGCGCCCAAGTCGGGGGGTCCTACGAGCAGTACTTC. Protein: CSAQVGGSYEQYF.

The V call is TRBV5-4, the J call TRBJ2-7, with 7 positions matching TRBD2. Per germline, CDR1 SGHNT and CDR2 YYREEE (reference sequence). The CDR3 runs to 15 residues. V trimming: 3 bases; J trimming: 2 bases; junction bases outside the gene matches: 8. CDR3 sequence: CASSYGGSDPYEQYF. In nucleotides, the CDR3 is TGTGCCAGCAGCTACGGCGGGAGTGACCCCTACGAGCAGTACTTC.

The genes are TRBV4-3 and TRBJ1-2, with D tentatively TRBD1 (6 bases). The V gene's germline CDR1 is LGHNA and CDR2 YSLEER. This CDR3 spans 15 amino acids. V gave up 4 bases and J gave up 6 bases, with 18 bases separating them. CDR3 protein: CASSRRIGDTHGYTF. Here the CDR3 DNA reads TGCGCCAGCAGCCGACGGATTGGGGACACCCATGGCTACACCTTC.

The V and J genes are TRBV7-2 and TRBJ2-7; weak D call: TRBD2 (6 bases). The V gene lost 3 bases and the J gene lost 3 bases, with 15 bases spanning the gap. Germline CDR1 reads SGHTA; CDR2 reads FQGNSA. The CDR3 length is 15 residues. The CDR3 is CASSFQAGTYYEQYF. In DNA, the CDR3 is TGTGCCAGCAGCTTCCAAGCCGGGACTTACTACGAGCAGTACTTC. The variable domain in full, with the rest retrieved from reference TRBV7-2 and TRBJ2-7, is GAGVSQSPSNKVTEKGKDVELRCDPISGHTALYWYRQSLGQGLEFLIYFQGNSAPDKSGLPSDRFSAERTGGSVSTLTIQRTQQEDSAVYLCASSFQAGTYYEQYFGPGTRLTVT.

This chain links TRBV25-1 with TRBJ1-2, with TRBD1 matching over 9 bases. The J segment lost 4 bases and the V segment lost 1 base, leaving 4 bases of the junction unmatched. Germline-derived CDR1 and CDR2 are MGHDK and SYGVNS. This CDR3 contains 15 residues. This CDR3 reads CASSEWTGESYGYTF. The CDR3 DNA reads TGTGCCAGCAGTGAATGGACAGGGGAAAGCTATGGCTACACCTTC.

In its sample, this clone was seen a few times. This chain uses TRBV4-2 with TRBJ1-5; D uncertain. V was clipped by 1 base and J by 6 bases, with 4 bases between them. The CDR3 extends over 12 amino acids. CDR1 is LGHNA, CDR2 YNFKEQ, per germline. CDR3 amino acids: CASSQGSQPQHF. Here the CDR3 DNA reads TGTGCCAGCAGCCAAGGGAGTCAGCCCCAGCATTTT.

V and J are TRBV6-5 and TRBJ1-2, with 8 bases matching TRBD1. This CDR3 has 15 amino acids. Germline-derived CDR1 and CDR2 are MNHEY and SVGAGI. The ends lost 5 bases at V and 5 bases at J; junction bases unmatched: 10. DNA for the CDR3: TGTGCCAGCAGTCCGACGGACAGGGTTGGGTATGGCTACACCTTC. Its translation: CASSPTDRVGYGYTF.

This clone showed up just a few times. This chain uses TRBV19 with TRBJ1-2, with 11 bases lining up with TRBD1. With 5 bases clipped from V and 4 bases from J, the junction kept 6 bases outside the gene matches. This CDR3 has 15 amino acids. In germline, CDR1 is LNHDA, CDR2 SQIVND (reference sequence). Here the CDR3 reads CASSPGTGGFYGYTF. The DNA for the CDR3 is TGTGCCAGTAGTCCCGGGACAGGGGGTTTCTATGGCTACACCTTC.

The chain uses TRBV2 and TRBJ1-3; perhaps TRBD1 as D (6 bases). Deletions cut 7 bases from V and 4 bases from J, with 11 bases between. Germline CDR1 is SNHLY and CDR2 is FYNNEI. The CDR3 contains 13 residues. The chain's CDR3 is CASTGVRGNTIYF. CDR3 nucleotide sequence: TGTGCCAGCACAGGGGTCAGGGGAAACACCATATATTTT.

CDR3 sequence reads: CASSLGQGGLAGGPHEQYF. DNA of the CDR3: TGTGCCAGCAGCTTGGGGCAGGGAGGACTAGCGGGAGGGCCCCACGAGCAGTACTTC. The rearrangement joins TRBV7-9 to TRBJ2-7; 15 nucleotides match TRBD2. With 3 bases clipped from V and 5 bases from J, the junction kept 14 bases outside the gene matches. Germline V gene sequence: CDR1 SEHNR, CDR2 FQNEAQ (reference sequence). The CDR3 length is 19 residues.

The V gene is TRBV19, the J gene TRBJ2-5; 11 nucleotides match TRBD2. The CDR3 extends over 16 amino acids. Germline CDR1 LNHDA, CDR2 SQIVND (reference sequence). The V and J ends lost 8 bases and 5 bases, in that order; junction bases with no gene match: 13. CDR3 in amino acids: CASSLTEIAGGETQYF. The CDR3 DNA reads TGTGCCAGTTCCCTGACAGAGATAGCGGGAGGGGAGACCCAGTACTTC. Full variable domain (rest looked up from reference TRBV19 and TRBJ2-5): DGGITQSPKYLFRKEGQNVTLSCEQNLNHDAMYWYRQDPGQGLRLIYYSQIVNDFQKGDIAEGYSVSREKKESFPLTVTSAQKNPTAFYLCASSLTEIAGGETQYFGPGTRLLVL.

This clone was seen a single time. The V and J genes are TRBV7-2 and TRBJ2-1; D is unclear. CDR1 is SGHTA and CDR2 is FQGNSA in the germline V gene. V was pared by 1 base and J by 6 bases, with 4 bases between. The CDR3 contains 12 residues. CDR3 sequence: CASSLVVNEQFF. DNA of the CDR3: TGTGCCAGCAGCTTAGTAGTCAATGAGCAGTTCTTC.

V and J are TRBV5-4 and TRBJ2-5; D not resolved. The V end lost 0 bases, the J end lost 5 bases, and 8 bases lay between the germline ends. This CDR3 region has 13 residues. The germline V gene encodes CDR1 SGHNT and CDR2 YYREEE (reference sequence). CDR3 protein: CASSLGQAETQYF. The CDR3 nucleotides are TGTGCCAGCAGCTTGGGTCAGGCGGAGACCCAGTACTTC.